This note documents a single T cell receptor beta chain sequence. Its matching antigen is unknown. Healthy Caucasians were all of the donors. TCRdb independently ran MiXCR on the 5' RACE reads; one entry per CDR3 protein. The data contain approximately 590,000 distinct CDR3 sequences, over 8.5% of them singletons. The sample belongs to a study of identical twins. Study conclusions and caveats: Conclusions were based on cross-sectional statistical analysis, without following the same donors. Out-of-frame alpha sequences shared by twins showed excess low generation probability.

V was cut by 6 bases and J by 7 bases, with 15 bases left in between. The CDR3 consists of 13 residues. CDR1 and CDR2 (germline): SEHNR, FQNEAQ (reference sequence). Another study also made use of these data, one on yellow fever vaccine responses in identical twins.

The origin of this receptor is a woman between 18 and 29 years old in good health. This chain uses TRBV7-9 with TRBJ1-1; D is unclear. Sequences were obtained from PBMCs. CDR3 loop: CASRSTGSDEAFF. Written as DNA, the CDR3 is TGTGCCAGCAGGAGTACTGGGTCTGATGAAGCTTTCTTT. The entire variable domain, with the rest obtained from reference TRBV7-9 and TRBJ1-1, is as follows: DTGVSQNPRHKITKRGQNVTFRCDPISEHNRLYWYRQTLGQGPEFLTYFQNEAQLEKSRLLSDRFSAERPKGSFSTLEIQRTEQGDSAMYLCASRSTGSDEAFFGQGTRLTVV.